This T cell receptor (beta chain) was sequenced during a study of response to subunit inactivated influenza vaccine (dated by TCRdb to the late 2010s). For the wider study: Deep quantitative profiling of the T cell receptor repertoire was used in the study to follow responses to a trivalent subunit inactivated influenza vaccine.

A word on this clonotype: Which antigen it targets is not known. No base-level quality is on record; no much larger clone is a single base apart.

Study-wide findings and limitations: The authors suggested that each seasonal influenza vaccination may recruit only a limited number of new T cells.

What the time point label conveys for this sample: approximately 40 days after influenza vaccine administration. Counted from cysteine to phenylalanine, this CDR3 has 15 amino acids. Only CDR3 DNA remains: 45 bases, in frame from the first base. V is cut back by 5 bases and J by 4 bases, with 9 bases in the junction unmatched. The germline V gene supplies CDR1 SGHTA and CDR2 FQGNSA. The method behind the library was RT-PCR. Sequencing took place on an Illumina HiSeq 2500. Through fastp at Q25 and MiXCR, TCRdb rebuilt clones from the public reads, retaining in-frame beta chains. When rows share a CDR3 protein, they turn into one entry using the most common DNA and genes. The sample table lists 450,000 to 500,000 distinct CDR3 sequences, approximately 11% of them with a count of one. About an eighth of the sample comes from the top ten.

Sequencing used PBMCs from blood, obtained roughly 47 days after vaccination. The clonotype was recovered from a man in his fifties or sixties who received an inactivated influenza vaccine. Donor details come from another sample of the same person, matched by shared clones. The chain was built from TRBV7-2 and TRBJ1-1, with 8 bases in between that match TRBD1. The CDR3 here reads CASSIITGGSTEAFF. Read as DNA, the sequence is TGTGCCAGCAGCATCATCACAGGGGGGAGCACTGAAGCTTTCTTT.